Given below is one TCR beta chain in context. No antigen is known for it. The data originate from a study of blood T cells in healthy people across ages. With 1 base removed from V and 8 bases from J, the gap between germline ends came to 24 bases. CDR3 length equals 18 residues. Germline V CDR1 and CDR2: MGHRA, YSYEKL. Overall study findings and caveats: Donors of long life had a larger count of naive CD4+ cells and greater diversity than aged donors.

Sample-barcoded 5' priming and a J-beta primer mix drove a second PCR of 7 to 11 cycles. TCRdb passed the 5' RACE reads through MiXCR, listing each CDR3 protein once. In the table there are roughly 1.6 million distinct CDR3 sequences, about 32% of which are singletons. The chain has TRBV4-1 and TRBJ2-1; D perhaps matches TRBD2 (7 bases). Sequenced sample: blood. This clonotype was obtained from a woman in her thirties in good health. In DNA, the CDR3 is TGCGCCAGCAGCCAAGTTGGTGGGGGGGGGCCTCGAGTATATGAGCAGTTCTTC. Protein product: CASSQVGGGGPRVYEQFF.